Reported below is one TCR beta chain. Its antigen is not identified. This record comes from a study of T cell responses to AZD1222 COVID-19 vaccine. Whole-study findings and limits: Two doses of AZD1222 preceded a rise in Spike-specific TCR breadth and depth. Reports indicate that nearly half of spike-specific TCRs are directed at unmutated variant regions. Only five or six AZD1222 recipients were seropositive at baseline.

Per the germline V gene, CDR1 is MNHNS and CDR2 is SASEGT. The CDR3 sequence is 15 residues long. The V and J ends lost 2 bases and 0 bases respectively, with 5 bases between them. Data came from immunoSEQ multiplex PCR; TCRdb stores just in-frame clones and leaves some out. The sample has about 120,000 clones, roughly 88% seen once. This clonotype was sampled from an adult in good health. V gene TRBV6-1 combines with J gene TRBJ2-6; no clear D. This specimen was peripheral blood, taken on day 0 of MenACWY control vaccination. The CDR3 DNA reads TGTGCCAGCAGTGAATTGGGCTCTGGGGCCAACGTCCTGACTTTC. Amino acids: CASSELGSGANVLTF.